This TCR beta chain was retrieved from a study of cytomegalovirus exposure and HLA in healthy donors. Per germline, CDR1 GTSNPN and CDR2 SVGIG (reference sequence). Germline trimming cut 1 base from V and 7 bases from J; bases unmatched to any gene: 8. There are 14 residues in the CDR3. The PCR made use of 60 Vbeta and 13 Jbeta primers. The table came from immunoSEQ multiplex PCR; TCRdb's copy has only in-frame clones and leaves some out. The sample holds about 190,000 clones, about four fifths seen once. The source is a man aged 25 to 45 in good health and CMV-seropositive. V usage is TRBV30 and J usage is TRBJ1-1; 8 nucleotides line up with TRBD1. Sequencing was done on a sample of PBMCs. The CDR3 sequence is CAWSAQTGAGEAFF. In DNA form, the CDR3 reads TGTGCCTGGAGTGCACAGACAGGGGCGGGTGAAGCTTTCTTT.